The clone carrying this T cell receptor beta chain has just a few counts. Relative to the germline gene, one junction end is altered; a read error may explain this. Primers included in the PCR were 60 Vbeta and 13 Jbeta primers. Here immunoSEQ multiplex PCR was the method, and the copy in TCRdb shows in-frame clones only, minus some. The sample consists of roughly 180,000 clones, roughly 80% of them appearing once. This CDR3 is 16 amino acids long. Germline V gene data show CDR1 as SEHNR and CDR2 as FQNEAQ (reference sequence). This entry comes from a study of cytomegalovirus exposure and HLA in healthy donors.

This receptor was obtained from a female donor in good health and CMV-seronegative. The chain recombines TRBV7-9 with TRBJ2-7, with 8 nucleotides matching TRBD1. Sequencing input: PBMCs. CDR3 sequence: CSSSFYDRGSSYEQYF. CDR3 in DNA: TGTTCCAGCAGCTTCTACGACAGGGGAAGCTCCTACGAGCAGTACTTC.